The sequence of this T cell receptor (beta chain) was determined in a study of T cell responses to AZD1222 COVID-19 vaccine. CDR1 is MNHEY, CDR2 SMNVEV, per germline (reference sequence). V shed 2 bases and J shed 6 bases, with 14 bases lying between them. The CDR3 length is 14 residues. Assay used: immunoSEQ multiplex PCR; TCRdb lists only in-frame clones, some missing. The repertoire holds approximately 61,000 clones, over 75% seen once, with 20% to 30% in the top ten. Of note for this clone: The antigen remains undetermined.

Findings and limits, study-wide: Sampling captured repertoires only after the peak T cell response. Variant regions that are unmutated are reportedly the target of nearly half of spike-specific TCRs.

The starting material was peripheral blood, obtained 28 days after the second AZD1222 dose. The chain uses TRBV27 and TRBJ2-7; tentatively, D is TRBD2 (5 bases). The TCR originated in an adult who received the AZD1222 COVID-19 vaccine. Written as DNA, the CDR3 is TGTGCCAGCAGTTTAGAGGGTGTCGGCGGCGAGCAGTACTTC. Protein product: CASSLEGVGGEQYF.